Here is one T cell receptor (beta chain) with its context. Semi-nested PCR with Nested Universal Primer A followed constant-region reverse priming of full-length variable regions. Each CDR3 protein is one row after TCRdb ran MiXCR on the 5' RACE reads. The sample contains fewer than 10,000 distinct CDR3 sequences, less than 40% of which appear only once. Sequencing input: tumor-infiltrating memory CD4+ T cells sorted from the breast tumor. Described subset: memory CD4+ T cells, CD4+CD45RO+CD25-. This TCR came from a female donor with breast cancer.

The chain's CDR3 is CASSVGEDYEQYF. As DNA, the CDR3 is TGTGCCAGCAGTGTAGGTGAGGACTACGAGCAGTACTTC. The chain is built from TRBV25-1 and TRBJ2-7; D not certain. V shed 4 bases and J shed 3 bases, with 10 bases lying between them. CDR3 size: 13 residues. Per the germline V gene, CDR1 is MGHDK and CDR2 is SYGVNS.